This TCR beta chain was identified in a study of Graves' ophthalmopathy and Graves' hyperthyroidism. Regarding the study as a whole: A 13-signature model separated ophthalmopathy from stable hyperthyroidism, around 88% sensitivity, 65% to 82% specificity.

V shed 5 bases and J 2 bases; nucleotides not matched to a gene: 4. The CDR3 contains 15 residues. Germline CDR1 reads LNHDA; CDR2 reads SQIVND (reference sequence). As the template, RNA transcripts were used to amplify TCR beta CDR3 regions. HTBI primers were used in a first-round RT-PCR, which preceded a second-round multiplex PCR. TCRdb re-called the multiplex PCR reads with MiXCR, one entry per CDR3 protein. The sample shows about 740,000 distinct CDR3 sequences, roughly two fifths of them seen only once. In this cohort, patients with other autoimmune diseases, uncontrolled infections, pregnancy or lactation were excluded. Many counts were recorded for this clonotype. No antigen is known for it.

The gene calls are TRBV19 and TRBJ1-5, with 9 bases aligning to TRBD1. The sample taken for sequencing was peripheral blood. The receptor comes from an adult man with Graves' ophthalmopathy. The CDR3 protein is CASSRQGDGNQPQHF. For the CDR3, the DNA is TGTGCCAGTAGTCGACAGGGGGATGGCAATCAGCCCCAGCATTTT.